These 8 T cell receptor beta chains were all obtained from the same sample, sequenced in a study of a mutant IDH1 vaccine in newly diagnosed glioma. These TCRs are of unknown antigen specificity. Clones were sequenced by immunoSEQ multiplex PCR, and TCRdb holds only the in-frame ones, with some missing. This sample has under 55,000 clones; about 91% occur once, and the top ten carry about 2.4%. Time point denoted: week 11, during vaccination. Doses consisted of 300 ug of mutant IDH1 20-mer peptide each, paired with topical imiquimod. The sample was PBMCs, taken from a glioma patient whose treatment included an IDH1 peptide vaccine. Receptors were obtained from a man in his forties or fifties with glioma.

V and J are TRBV9 and TRBJ2-3; 9 bases are a match to TRBD2. The V gene end was trimmed by 0 bases and the J gene end by 4 bases; junction bases not matched to a gene: 6. CDR3 size: 16 residues. CDR1 and CDR2 (germline): SGDLS, YYNGEE. Here the CDR3 DNA reads TGTGCCAGCAGCGTAGATAGCGGGGGCCCGGCAGATACGCAGTATTTT. Its protein is CASSVDSGGPADTQYF.

In nucleotides, the CDR3 is TGTGCCAGCAGCTCCCAGGGCCCCCAGTTCTACGAGCAGTACTTC. This translates into CASSSQGPQFYEQYF. The chain employs TRBV5-4 and TRBJ2-7; a weak D match, TRBD1 (5 bases). The CDR3 totals 15 residues. With 3 bases removed from V and 3 bases from J, the gap between germline ends came to 16 bases. Germline CDR1 reads SGHNT; CDR2 reads YYREEE (reference sequence).

The chain couples TRBV28 to TRBJ1-2; tentative D call: TRBD1 (6 bases). The length of the CDR3 is 15 residues. CDR1 MDHEN and CDR2 SYDVKM come from the germline V gene. Trimming shortened V by 5 bases and J by 4 bases, and 17 bases separated the two germline ends. In nucleotides, the CDR3 is TGTGCCAGCAGTCCTCGGACAGCAGGAATCTATGGCTACACCTTC. Protein: CASSPRTAGIYGYTF.

The gene calls are TRBV9 and TRBJ1-6, with 8 bases identical to TRBD1. The germline gives CDR1 SGDLS, CDR2 YYNGEE. Trimming cost V 0 bases and J 7 bases; bases outside gene matches: 6. CDR3 length equals 16 residues. CDR3 amino acids: CASSVVGQGGNSPLHF. DNA for the CDR3: TGTGCCAGCAGCGTAGTCGGACAGGGAGGGAATTCACCCCTCCACTTT.

The chain couples TRBV27 to TRBJ1-1; D is unclear. Germline CDR1 is MNHEY and CDR2 is SMNVEV (reference sequence). V lost 5 bases to trimming and J lost 3 bases, with 13 bases between them. This CDR3 is 14 amino acids long. The CDR3 coding sequence is TGTGCCAGCAGTGTTCTGGCCCGCGACACTGAAGCTTTCTTT. Amino acid sequence: CASSVLARDTEAFF.

V is TRBV5-1 and J is TRBJ2-7, with D possibly TRBD1 on 6 matching bases. The CDR3 extends over 13 amino acids. Germline V CDR1 and CDR2: SGHRS, YFSETQ. Trimming removed 5 bases from V and 5 bases from J, with 14 bases in between. The CDR3 sequence is CASSQGQDHEQYF. The CDR3 bases are TGCGCCAGCAGTCAGGGACAAGACCACGAGCAGTACTTC.

The V and J genes are TRBV7-8 and TRBJ1-1; the match to TRBD1 covers 8 bases. This CDR3 region has 18 residues. CDR1 and CDR2 (germline): SGHVS, FQNEAQ. V shed 5 bases, J shed 0 bases, and the junction held 14 bases outside the gene matches. This CDR3 is CASSILLTGGIMNTEAFF. CDR3 DNA sequence: TGTGCCAGCAGCATATTACTAACAGGGGGTATCATGAACACTGAAGCTTTCTTT.

The chain carries TRBV7-2 and TRBJ2-4; D is undetermined. V lost 2 bases and J lost 0, with 20 bases in between. The CDR3 loop spans 19 amino acids. Germline loops: CDR1 SGHTA, CDR2 FQGNSA. The CDR3 DNA sequence: TGTGCCAGCAGCTTAATTGAGGCGATGGGATTACTAGCCAAAAACATTCAGTACTTC. Translated, it gives CASSLIEAMGLLAKNIQYF.